This paragraph covers one TCR beta chain sequence. Its antigen is not identified. The data were produced by immunoSEQ multiplex PCR, yet TCRdb's version contains in-frame clones alone and is incomplete. The table has roughly 34,000 clones, approximately 90% seen once. These data belong to a study of T cells in tuberculosis. Background on the study: In South Africa, adults with active tuberculosis were compared with IGRA-negative and latently infected IGRA-positive adolescents. Study-wide results and limits: Cases with active tuberculosis were adults, while controls were adolescents. Active tuberculosis alpha repertoires lay closer to GMM-specific TCRs than controls'.

Germline CDR1 MNHEY, CDR2 SVGAGI. The CDR3 consists of 15 residues. V shed 6 bases, J shed 7 bases, and the junction held 9 bases outside the gene matches. Adolescents were screened for latent TB by skin test and IGRA. The chain recombines TRBV6-5 with TRBJ2-2; 9 positions agree with TRBD2. The receptor's source is a donor aged 10 to 29 with latent tuberculosis or without tuberculosis infection. Some clones in this sample may be carry-over from other donors' samples. Material: PBMCs. The DNA for the CDR3 is TGTGCCAGCAGAGCGGGAGGCCTGAGCGGCGGGGAGCTGTTTTTT. This encodes CASRAGGLSGGELFF.